Listed here are 15 T cell receptor beta chains from one sample, sequenced in a study of vaccination and CD4 T cells after COVID-19. No antigen has been assigned to these receptors. The time point here: late sampling 161 to 241 days after vaccination in a few convalescent patients. Treatment: roughly 11-day PBMC culture with coronavirus spike peptide pools or control peptides (ViraFEST assay). Cultured CD4+ T cell DNA was sequenced using the Oncomine TCR Beta short-read assay. A single record per CDR3 protein comes from TCRdb applying MiXCR to the PCR reads. The sample has about 23,000 distinct CDR3 sequences; 35% are singletons. This material consisted of CD4+ T cells from blood, cultured in vitro, taken about 7 months after SARS-CoV-2 vaccination. These receptors all stem from a human donor who had recovered from COVID-19.

The chain has TRBV7-9 and TRBJ2-2, with D uncertain. In germline, CDR1 is SEHNR, CDR2 FQNEAQ (reference sequence). This CDR3 contains 11 residues. V lost 6 bases and J 3 bases, leaving 2 bases between the germline ends. The CDR3 bases are TGTGCCAGCAGGGACACCGGGGAGCTGTTTTTT. Its translation is CASRDTGELFF.

The sample holds a few counts of this clonotype. The chain couples TRBV29-1 to TRBJ1-1; TRBD1 matches 7 bases. Germline CDR1 and CDR2: SQVTM and ANQGSEA. V shed 6 bases, J shed 1 base, and the junction held 8 bases outside the gene matches. The CDR3 runs to 14 residues. The CDR3 sequence: CSVLSGTANTEAFF. CDR3 nucleotide sequence: TGCAGCGTGCTTTCCGGGACAGCGAACACTGAAGCTTTCTTT.

The CDR3 region has the DNA TGTGCCAGCAGCTTAGGCGTCGGGAGGGAGACCCAGTACTTC. It yields the protein CASSLGVGRETQYF. The V and J genes are TRBV7-2 and TRBJ2-5; 7 positions match TRBD2. This CDR3 contains 14 residues. The germline V gene encodes CDR1 SGHTA and CDR2 FQGNSA. V was pared by 1 base and J by 5 bases, with 4 bases of the junction left unmatched.

This clonotype has more than one count but fewer than ten. The V gene is TRBV7-2, the J gene TRBJ2-7; 12 bases align to TRBD2. Germline V CDR1 and CDR2: SGHTA, FQGNSA. The CDR3 is 21 amino acids. Losses at the gene ends were 1 base for V and 11 bases for J; bases not matched to a gene: 27. Written as DNA, the CDR3 is TGTGCCAGCAGCTTAGTAGGGGTTACGGCTAGCGGGAGGGCCGGGGTGAGGTCGAAGTACTTC. Encoded protein: CASSLVGVTASGRAGVRSKYF.

V usage is TRBV24-1 and J usage is TRBJ2-1, with 11 nucleotides matching TRBD1. The CDR3 runs to 13 residues. J lost 15 bases, V lost 5 bases, and 8 bases had no gene match. Germline values: CDR1 KGHDR, CDR2 SFDVKD. For the CDR3, the DNA is TGTGCCACCAGTGTTCTGGACAGGGGGCTAATGTTCTTC. Residues: CATSVLDRGLMFF.

In this sample, this clonotype turned up a few times. This chain links TRBV28 with TRBJ1-3; possibly TRBD1 for D (5 bases). Germline V lookup: CDR1 MDHEN, CDR2 SYDVKM. V was clipped by 5 bases and J by 2 bases, with 16 bases between them. The CDR3 consists of 16 residues. In DNA, the CDR3 is TGTGCCAGCAGTAGATGGCAGGGCGGACCTGGAAACACCATATATTTT. Protein product: CASSRWQGGPGNTIYF.

V is TRBV7-2 and J is TRBJ2-6, with D unresolved. Germline V CDR1 and CDR2: SGHTA, FQGNSA. The CDR3 totals 15 residues. Between the trimmed V and J ends, which lost 5 bases and 4 bases, there was a span of 12 bases. This chain's CDR3 is CASSPDKHGANVLTF. In DNA, the CDR3 is TGTGCCAGCAGCCCTGACAAGCACGGGGCCAACGTCCTGACTTTC.

In DNA, the CDR3 is TGTGCCAGCAGCCCGTCAGGGGGAGCCAACTATGGCTACACCTTC. It specifies CASSPSGGANYGYTF. The chain uses TRBV7-2 and TRBJ1-2, with 7 bases aligning to TRBD1. The CDR3 totals 15 residues. Per the germline V gene, CDR1 is SGHTA and CDR2 is FQGNSA. With V trimmed by 5 bases and J by 2 bases, 8 bases remained unmatched.

Within the sample, this clonotype is medium-sized. The V gene is TRBV20-1, the J gene TRBJ1-6, with no clear D. V lost 2 bases to trimming and J lost 9 bases, with 14 bases between them. The length of the CDR3 is 14 residues. CDR1 DFQATT and CDR2 SNEGSKA come from the germline V gene (reference sequence). The CDR3 region is CSARREFGGSPLHF. The CDR3 DNA is TGCAGTGCTAGACGAGAGTTCGGAGGTTCACCCCTCCACTTT.

By frequency in the sample, this clonotype is medium-sized. J is TRBJ2-1 and V is TRBV20-1; 8 bases line up with TRBD1. V shed 5 bases, J shed 4 bases, and the junction held 4 bases outside the gene matches. The germline gives CDR1 DFQATT, CDR2 SNEGSKA (reference sequence). This CDR3 has 13 amino acids. The CDR3 nucleotides are TGCAGTGCTCTAGGGACAGGTTACAATGAGCAGTTCTTC. Residues: CSALGTGYNEQFF.

This clonotype was recorded a few times. The chain couples TRBV20-1 to TRBJ2-5, with D perhaps matching TRBD1 or TRBD2 (5 bases each). Germline CDR1 DFQATT, CDR2 SNEGSKA (reference sequence). Trimming removed 5 bases at V and 5 bases at J, with 21 bases between. The CDR3 is made up of 15 amino acids. CDR3 DNA: TGCAGTGCTTACCTCGGGACCTCAGGGTGGGAGACCCAGTACTTC. Protein sequence: CSAYLGTSGWETQYF.

There are a few counts of this clonotype. The rearrangement links TRBV7-8 to TRBJ2-5, with a weak D call TRBD2 (6 bases). Germline values: CDR1 SGHVS, CDR2 FQNEAQ. The CDR3 length is 16 residues. Trimming pared 4 bases from V and 2 bases from J, leaving 17 bases between. The CDR3 sequence: CASSSPVGLRQETQYF. The CDR3 nucleotides read TGTGCCAGCAGCTCCCCGGTGGGACTCCGTCAAGAGACCCAGTACTTC.

This clonotype was seen a few times. The chain combines TRBV6-1 with TRBJ2-7; the match to TRBD2 covers 8 bases. The CDR3 has 13 amino acids. The trim removed 7 bases at V and 5 bases at J, leaving 7 bases unmatched. Germline-derived CDR1 and CDR2 are MNHNS and SASEGT. CDR3 sequence (DNA): TGTGCCAGCAATTCCGGGAGGGCCAACGAGCAGTACTTC. The encoded protein is CASNSGRANEQYF.

Only a few counts were recorded for this clonotype. The chain recombines TRBV20-1 with TRBJ1-6; D is perhaps TRBD1 (6 bases). Germline CDR1 and CDR2: DFQATT and SNEGSKA (reference sequence). The CDR3 totals 15 residues. V lost 6 bases to trimming and J lost 8 bases, with 20 bases between them. The CDR3 DNA reads TGCAGTGCCCCGGCGGGGGGCCGGATGGATTCACCCCTCCACTTT. Its protein product is CSAPAGGRMDSPLHF.

This sequence joins TRBV7-2 and TRBJ2-1; possibly TRBD1 for D (6 bases). CDR1 SGHTA and CDR2 FQGNSA come from the germline V gene. Trimming took 6 bases from V and 6 from J, leaving 18 bases between them. The CDR3 spans 15 residues. CDR3 residues: CASSSTRSRGNEQFF. The DNA for the CDR3 is TGTGCCAGCAGTTCAACACGGTCCAGGGGCAATGAGCAGTTCTTC.